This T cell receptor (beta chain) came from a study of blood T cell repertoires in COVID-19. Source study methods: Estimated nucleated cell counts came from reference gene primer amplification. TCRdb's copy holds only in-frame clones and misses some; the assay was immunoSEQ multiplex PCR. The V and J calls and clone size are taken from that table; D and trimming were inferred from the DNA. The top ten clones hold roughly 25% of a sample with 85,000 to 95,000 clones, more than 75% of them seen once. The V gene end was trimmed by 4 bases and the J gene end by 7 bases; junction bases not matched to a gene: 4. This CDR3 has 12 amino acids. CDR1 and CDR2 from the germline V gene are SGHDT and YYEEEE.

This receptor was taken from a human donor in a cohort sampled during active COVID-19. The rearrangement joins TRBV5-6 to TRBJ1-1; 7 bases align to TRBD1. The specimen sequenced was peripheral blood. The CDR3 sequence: CASSPRDSEAFF. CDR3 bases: TGTGCCAGCAGCCCCCGGGACAGTGAAGCTTTCTTT.